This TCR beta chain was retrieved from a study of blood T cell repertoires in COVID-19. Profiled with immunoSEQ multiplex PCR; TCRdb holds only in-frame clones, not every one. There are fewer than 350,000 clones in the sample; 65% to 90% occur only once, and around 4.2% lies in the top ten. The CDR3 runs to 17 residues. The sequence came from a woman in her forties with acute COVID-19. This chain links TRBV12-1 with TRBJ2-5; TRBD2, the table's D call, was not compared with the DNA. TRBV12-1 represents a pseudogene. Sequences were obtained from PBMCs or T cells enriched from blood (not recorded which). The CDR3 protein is CASSFVREWAGEETQYF. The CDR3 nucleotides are TGTGCCAGCAGCTTTGTACGGGAGTGGGCGGGTGAAGAGACCCAGTACTTC.